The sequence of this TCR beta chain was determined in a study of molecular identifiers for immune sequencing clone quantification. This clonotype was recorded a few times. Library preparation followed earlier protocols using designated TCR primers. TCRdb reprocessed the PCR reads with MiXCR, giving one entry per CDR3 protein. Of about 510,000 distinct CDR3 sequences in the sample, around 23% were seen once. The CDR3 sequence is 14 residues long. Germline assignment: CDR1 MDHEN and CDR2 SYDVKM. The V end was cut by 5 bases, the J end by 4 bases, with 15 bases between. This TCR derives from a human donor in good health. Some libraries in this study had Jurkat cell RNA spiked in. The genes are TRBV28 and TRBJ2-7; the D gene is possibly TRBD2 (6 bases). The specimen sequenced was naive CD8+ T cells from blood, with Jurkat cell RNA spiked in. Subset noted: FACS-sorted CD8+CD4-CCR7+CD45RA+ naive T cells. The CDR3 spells CASSSGLAIYEQYF. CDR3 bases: TGTGCCAGCAGTAGCGGGCTTGCAATTTACGAGCAGTACTTC. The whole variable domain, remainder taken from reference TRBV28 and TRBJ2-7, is DVKVTQSSRYLVKRTGEKVFLECVQDMDHENMFWYRQDPGLGLRLIYFSYDVKMKEKGDIPEGYSVSREKKERFSLILESASTNQTSMYLCASSSGLAIYEQYFGPGTRLTVT.